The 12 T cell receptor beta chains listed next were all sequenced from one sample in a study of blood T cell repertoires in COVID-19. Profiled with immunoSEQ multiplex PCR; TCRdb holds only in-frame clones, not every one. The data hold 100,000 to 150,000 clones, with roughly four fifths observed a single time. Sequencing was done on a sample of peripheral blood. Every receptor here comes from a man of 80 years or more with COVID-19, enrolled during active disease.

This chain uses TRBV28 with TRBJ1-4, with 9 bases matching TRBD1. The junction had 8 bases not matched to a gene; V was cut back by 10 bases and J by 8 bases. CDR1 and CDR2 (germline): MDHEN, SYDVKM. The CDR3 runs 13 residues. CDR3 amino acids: CATAGTGREKLFF. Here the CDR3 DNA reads TGTGCCACCGCAGGGACAGGGAGGGAAAAACTGTTTTTT.

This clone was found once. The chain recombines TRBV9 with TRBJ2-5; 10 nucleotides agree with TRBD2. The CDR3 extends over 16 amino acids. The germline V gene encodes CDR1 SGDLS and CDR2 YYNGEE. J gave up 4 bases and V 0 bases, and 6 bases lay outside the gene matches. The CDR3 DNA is TGTGCCAGCAGCGTAGGTCTAGCGGGAGAAGGAGAGACCCAGTACTTC. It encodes CASSVGLAGEGETQYF. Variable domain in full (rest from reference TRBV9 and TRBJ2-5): DSGVTQTPKHLITATGQRVTLRCSPRSGDLSVYWYQQSLDQGLQFLIQYYNGEERAKGNILERFSAQQFPDLHSELNLSSLELGDSALYFCASSVGLAGEGETQYFGPGTRLLVL.

In DNA, the CDR3 is TGTGCCAGCAGTGACGACAGGCAAAAACTGTTTTTT. Its protein is CASSDDRQKLFF. The rearrangement links TRBV2 to TRBJ1-4; D is possibly TRBD1 (6 bases). The CDR3 has 12 amino acids. V was shortened by 3 bases and J by 9 bases, with 8 bases between the two germline ends. In germline, CDR1 is SNHLY, CDR2 FYNNEI.

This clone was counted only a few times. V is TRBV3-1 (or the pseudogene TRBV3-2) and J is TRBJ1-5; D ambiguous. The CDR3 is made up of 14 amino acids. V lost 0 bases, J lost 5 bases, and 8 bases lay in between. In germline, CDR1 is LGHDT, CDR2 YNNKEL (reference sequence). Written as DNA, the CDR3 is TGTGCCAGCAGCCAAGATCGAGGAGATCAGCCCCAGCATTTT. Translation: CASSQDRGDQPQHF.

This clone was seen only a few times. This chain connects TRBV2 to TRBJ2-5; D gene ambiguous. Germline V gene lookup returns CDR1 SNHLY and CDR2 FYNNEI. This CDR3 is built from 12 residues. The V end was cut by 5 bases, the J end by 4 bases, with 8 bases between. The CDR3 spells CASSTYSETQYF. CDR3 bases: TGTGCCAGCAGTACCTACTCAGAGACCCAGTACTTC. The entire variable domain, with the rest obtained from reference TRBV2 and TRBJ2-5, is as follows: EPEVTQTPSHQVTQMGQEVILRCVPISNHLYFYWYRQILGQKVEFLVSFYNNEISEKSEIFDDQFSVERPDGSNFTLKIRSTKLEDSAMYFCASSTYSETQYFGPGTRLLVL.

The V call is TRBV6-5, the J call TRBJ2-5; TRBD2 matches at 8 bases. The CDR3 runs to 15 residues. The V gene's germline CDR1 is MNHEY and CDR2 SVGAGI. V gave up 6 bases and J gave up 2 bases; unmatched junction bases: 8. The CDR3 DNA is TGTGCCAGCAGGGGGATTAGCGGGGTACAAGAGACCCAGTACTTC. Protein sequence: CASRGISGVQETQYF.

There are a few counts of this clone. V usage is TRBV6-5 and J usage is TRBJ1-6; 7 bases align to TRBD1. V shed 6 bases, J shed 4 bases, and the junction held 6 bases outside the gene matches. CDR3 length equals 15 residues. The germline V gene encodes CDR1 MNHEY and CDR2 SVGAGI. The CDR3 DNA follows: TGTGCCAGCAGGCGGGCACAGGGGTATAATTCACCCCTCCACTTT. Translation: CASRRAQGYNSPLHF.

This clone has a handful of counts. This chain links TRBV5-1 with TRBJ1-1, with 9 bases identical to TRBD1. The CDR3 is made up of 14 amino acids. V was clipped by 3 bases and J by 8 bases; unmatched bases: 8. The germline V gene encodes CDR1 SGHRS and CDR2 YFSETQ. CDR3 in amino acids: CASSWTGARREAFF. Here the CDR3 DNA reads TGCGCCAGCAGCTGGACAGGGGCCCGGCGAGAAGCTTTCTTT.

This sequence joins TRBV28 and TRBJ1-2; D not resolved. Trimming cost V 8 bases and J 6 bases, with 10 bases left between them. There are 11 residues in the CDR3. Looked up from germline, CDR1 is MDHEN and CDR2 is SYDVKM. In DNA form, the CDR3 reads TGTGCCAGCGGAACTAAGAATGGCTACACCTTC. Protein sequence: CASGTKNGYTF.

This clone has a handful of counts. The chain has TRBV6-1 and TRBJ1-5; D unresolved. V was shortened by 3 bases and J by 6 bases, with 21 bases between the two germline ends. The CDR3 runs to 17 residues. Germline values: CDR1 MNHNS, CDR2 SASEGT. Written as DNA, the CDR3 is TGTGCCAGCAGTGAGAAGGGTTTGGTTGAGGGCGGTCAGCCCCAGCATTTT. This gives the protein CASSEKGLVEGGQPQHF.

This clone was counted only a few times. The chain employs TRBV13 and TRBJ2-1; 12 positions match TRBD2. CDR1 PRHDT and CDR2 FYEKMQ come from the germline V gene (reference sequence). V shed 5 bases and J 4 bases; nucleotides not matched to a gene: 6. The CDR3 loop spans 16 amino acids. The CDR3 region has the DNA TGTGCCAGCAGCCCAGCTGGGACTAGCGGGTACAATGAGCAGTTCTTC. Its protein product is CASSPAGTSGYNEQFF. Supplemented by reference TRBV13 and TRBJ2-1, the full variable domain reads AAGVIQSPRHLIKEKRETATLKCYPIPRHDTVYWYQQGPGQDPQFLISFYEKMQSDKGSIPDRFSAQQFSDYHSELNMSSLELGDSALYFCASSPAGTSGYNEQFFGPGTRLTVL.

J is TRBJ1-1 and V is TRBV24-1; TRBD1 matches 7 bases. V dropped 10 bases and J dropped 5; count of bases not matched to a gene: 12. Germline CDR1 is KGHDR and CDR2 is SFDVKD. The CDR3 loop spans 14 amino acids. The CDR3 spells CATRGPGQETEAFF. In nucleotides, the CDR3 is TGTGCCACGCGGGGCCCTGGACAGGAAACTGAAGCTTTCTTT.